The clone carrying this T cell receptor (beta chain) was seen ten or more times. Antigen: not known. Separate cDNA molecules received unique molecular identifiers, which the library attached to them. TCRdb used MiXCR to reprocess the RACE reads, holding one entry per CDR3 protein. The table includes approximately 52,000 distinct CDR3 sequences, approximately 10% detected once. Time point meaning: patch test 1, 2 weeks after DPC sensitization. The treatment was: therapeutic diphenylcyclopropenone sensitization with weekly scalp DPC. Researchers extracted total RNA from unfractionated whole blood. This specimen comes from a study of human T cells and chemical hapten exposure. The overall study: Scalp application of diphenylcyclopropenone was performed weekly in patients across the entire roughly 24-week study.

V shed 6 bases, J shed 2 bases, and the junction held 9 bases outside the gene matches. Germline loops: CDR1 DFQATT, CDR2 SNEGSKA (reference sequence). The CDR3 is made up of 14 amino acids. Study-wide results and limits: Higher patch test scores went with higher counts of PT1 expanded TCRs. TCRs exceeding 1 in 1000 frequency stayed unchanged with DPC sensitization.

The V call is TRBV20-1, the J call TRBJ2-5, with 7 bases aligning to TRBD2. The source material was whole blood, sampled in connection with sensitization to the hapten diphenylcyclopropenone (DPC). The TCR was taken from a woman aged 40 to 55 with alopecia areata. Some clones in this sample may be carry-over from other donors' samples. CDR3 in amino acids: CSARPGGGQETQYF. The DNA of the CDR3 is TGCAGTGCCCGGCCCGGCGGGGGACAAGAGACCCAGTACTTC.